The sequence of this T cell receptor beta chain was determined in a study of blood T cell repertoires in COVID-19. Participant-given clinical history determined each cohort assignment. Germline V gives CDR1 LGHNA, CDR2 YNFKEQ. The CDR3 extends over 16 amino acids. The junction had 6 bases not matched to a gene; V was cut back by 0 bases and J by 6 bases. Using immunoSEQ multiplex PCR, the repertoire was profiled, and TCRdb retains in-frame clones only, with some absent. The sample lists about 140,000 clones, 75% to 80% seen once, with around 2.9% in the top ten. This chain connects TRBV4-2 to TRBJ2-7; the match to TRBD2 covers 12 bases. Sequencing input: PBMCs or T cells enriched from blood (not recorded which). The sequence was collected from a woman aged 50 to 65 who had recovered from COVID-19. CDR3 bases: TGTGCCAGCAGCCAAGAACTAGCGGGAGGCACCTCCGAGCAGTACTTC. Amino acids: CASSQELAGGTSEQYF.